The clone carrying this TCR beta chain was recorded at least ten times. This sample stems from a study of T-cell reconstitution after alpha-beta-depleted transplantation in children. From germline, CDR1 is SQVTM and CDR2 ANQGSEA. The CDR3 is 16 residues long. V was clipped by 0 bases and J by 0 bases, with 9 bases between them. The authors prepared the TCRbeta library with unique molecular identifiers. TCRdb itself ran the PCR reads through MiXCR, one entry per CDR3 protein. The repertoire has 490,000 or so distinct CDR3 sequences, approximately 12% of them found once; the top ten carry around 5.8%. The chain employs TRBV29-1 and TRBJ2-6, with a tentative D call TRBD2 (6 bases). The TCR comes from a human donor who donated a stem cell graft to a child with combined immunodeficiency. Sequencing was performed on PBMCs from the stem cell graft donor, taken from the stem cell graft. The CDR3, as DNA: TGCAGCGTTGAAGATGGACTACACTCTGGGGCCAACGTCCTGACTTTC. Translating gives CSVEDGLHSGANVLTF. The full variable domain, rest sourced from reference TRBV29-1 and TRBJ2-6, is SAVISQKPSRDICQRGTSLTIQCQVDSQVTMMFWYRQQPGQSLTLIATANQGSEATYESGFVIDKFPISRPNLTFSTLTVSNMSPEDSSIYLCSVEDGLHSGANVLTFGAGSRLTVL.